This T cell receptor (beta chain) was recovered during a study of blood T cell repertoires in COVID-19. The CDR3 is 13 amino acids. With 4 bases clipped from V and 7 bases from J, the junction kept 5 bases outside the gene matches. Germline CDR1 is SGHRS and CDR2 is YFSETQ. This table comes from immunoSEQ multiplex PCR, and its TCRdb copy is limited to in-frame clones, with some not included. The sample carries about half a million clones, roughly nine tenths recorded once. Sequenced material: peripheral blood. The J gene is TRBJ1-3, the V gene TRBV5-1; 7 bases match TRBD1. The TCR sequence derives from a man younger than 30 with COVID-19, enrolled during active disease. Here the CDR3 reads CASSLGQLNTIYF. CDR3 bases: TGCGCCAGCAGCCTGGGACAGTTGAACACCATATATTTT.